The TCR beta chain under discussion was sequenced for a study of radiation and T cells in renal cell carcinoma. About the research overall: Nephrectomy followed 15 Gy stereotactic body radiation by 4 weeks.

Germline CDR1 is SGHDT and CDR2 is YYEEEE. The CDR3 is made up of 15 amino acids. The V gene lost 2 bases and the J gene lost 1 base, with 12 bases spanning the gap. Time point given: baseline pretreatment blood. Treatment meaning: 15 Gy SBRT to primary tumor, nephrectomy 4 weeks later. After SBRT, blood was collected at 2 and 4 weeks, plus baseline. Clear cell pathology was present in this patient's renal cell carcinoma. Using immunoSEQ multiplex PCR, the repertoire was profiled, and TCRdb retains in-frame clones only, with some absent. The sample holds about 160,000 clones; 88% are singletons and the top ten take roughly 4%.

V gene TRBV5-6 combines with J gene TRBJ1-1; D call uncertain. Sequences were derived from blood, sampled from a patient whose treatment included radiotherapy and nephrectomy. The sequence derives from a woman in her 70s with renal cell carcinoma. The CDR3 DNA reads TGTGCCAGCAGCTTAACCCTCGCAAAGAACACTGAAGCTTTCTTT. Encoded protein: CASSLTLAKNTEAFF.